This section outlines one T cell receptor beta chain sequence together with its context. Antigen: not known. Using its own MiXCR run on the reads, TCRdb lists one record per CDR3 protein. The sample consists of about 740,000 distinct CDR3 sequences, 35% of them appearing once. The CDR3 length is 17 residues. Germline-derived CDR1 and CDR2 are SGHTA and FQGNSA. V gave up 5 bases and J gave up 1 base; unmatched junction bases: 5. This record comes from a study of T cell repertoires in cytomegalovirus infection. Study in general: It can be stated that public TCR beta signatures indicated CMV infection as well as a matching HLA type.

Study conclusions and caveats: There were HLA-C-restricted CMV-specific TCR beta clonotypes dominating the ex vivo response. Adding up the frequency of public TCR beta families identified people who carried CMV plus the relevant HLA.

The sample taken for sequencing was PBMCs. V usage is TRBV7-2 and J usage is TRBJ2-7; TRBD2 matches 16 bases. This clonotype originated in a human donor in good health (CMV status not recorded). Some clones in this sample may be carry-over from other donors' samples. CDR3 residues: CASSEGLAGGRSYEQYF. The CDR3 nucleotides are TGTGCCAGCAGCGAGGGACTAGCGGGGGGGAGGTCCTACGAGCAGTACTTC.